The following is a TCR beta chain sequence with its context. Germline V gives CDR1 LNHNV, CDR2 YYDKDF (reference sequence). With V trimmed by 4 bases and J by 7 bases, 11 bases remained unmatched. The CDR3 spans 16 residues. The data originate from a study of cytomegalovirus exposure and HLA in healthy donors. A multiplex PCR was run with 60 Vbeta primers and 13 Jbeta primers. Libraries were prepared by immunoSEQ multiplex PCR; TCRdb keeps only in-frame clonotypes and omits some of them. Among some 170,000 clones, 82% were seen once, and the ten largest hold about 0.98%. The chain is built from TRBV15 and TRBJ2-1; 9 bases fit TRBD2. Specimen: PBMCs. The TCR originated in a girl aged 2 to 10 in good health and CMV-seropositive. The CDR3 is CATSTPWIAGVNEQFF. CDR3 nucleotide sequence: TGTGCCACCAGCACCCCCTGGATAGCGGGAGTAAATGAGCAGTTCTTC.